This T cell receptor (beta chain) was observed in a study of HIV-infected patients and healthy controls. Germline CDR1 is SGHTA and CDR2 is FQGNSA. The V end lost 6 bases, the J end lost 3 bases, and 11 bases lay between the germline ends. There are 13 residues in the CDR3. TCRdb ran MiXCR on the 5' RACE reads and lists one entry per CDR3 protein. The sample includes roughly 70,000 distinct CDR3 sequences, around 17% of them seen just once. This clonotype was detected only a few times. The chain is built from TRBV7-2 and TRBJ2-5; D possibly corresponds to TRBD2 (6 bases). The receptor's source is a human donor in good health. The sample comprised CD4+ T cells from blood. This CDR3 is CASSQQREETQYF. For the CDR3, the DNA is TGTGCCAGCAGTCAGCAGCGGGAAGAGACCCAGTACTTC.